The next 4 T cell receptor beta chains were all read from a single sample in a study of T cell changes during pregnancy in multiple sclerosis. Sequencing used immunoSEQ multiplex PCR; TCRdb keeps in-frame clones, though not all of them. The sample shows roughly 39,000 clones, 91% of them seen only once. The sample here was CD8+ T cells from peripheral blood mononuclear cells, taken after pregnancy. These receptors were taken from a female donor with multiple sclerosis, enrolled in a pregnancy study.

The chain carries TRBV28 and TRBJ2-5, with 8 bases fitting TRBD1. The CDR3 is made up of 14 amino acids. Per germline, CDR1 MDHEN and CDR2 SYDVKM. Losses at the gene ends were 2 bases for V and 5 bases for J; bases not matched to a gene: 4. The CDR3 sequence: CASSLLRQGETQYF. The CDR3 DNA follows: TGTGCCAGCAGTTTACTCCGACAGGGGGAGACCCAGTACTTC.

This clone was detected once. The chain employs TRBV14 and TRBJ2-1; D remains ambiguous. This CDR3 has 10 amino acids. The germline gives CDR1 SGHDN, CDR2 FVKESK. Trimming took 9 bases from V and 15 from J, leaving 15 bases between them. CDR3 DNA sequence: TGTGCCAGAACTCAAATGACTGGGTTCTTC. It specifies CARTQMTGFF.

The chain couples TRBV19 to TRBJ1-2, with TRBD1 matching 10 bases. V lost 1 base and J lost 6; bases outside the gene matches: 8. Germline V gene data show CDR1 as LNHDA and CDR2 as SQIVND (reference sequence). The CDR3 is 16 amino acids. CDR3 DNA: TGTGCCAGTAGTATAGTCCCGGGACAGGGGAATGATGGCTACACCTTC. Its translation is CASSIVPGQGNDGYTF. The full variable domain, completed using reference TRBV19 and TRBJ1-2, is DGGITQSPKYLFRKEGQNVTLSCEQNLNHDAMYWYRQDPGQGLRLIYYSQIVNDFQKGDIAEGYSVSREKKESFPLTVTSAQKNPTAFYLCASSIVPGQGNDGYTFGSGTRLTVV.

V usage is TRBV19 and J usage is TRBJ1-1; D not resolved. The CDR3 length is 12 residues. Germline CDR1 reads LNHDA; CDR2 reads SQIVND (reference sequence). The germline V and J ends were trimmed by 0 bases and 4 bases, with 3 bases remaining between them. The CDR3 DNA follows: TGTGCCAGTAGTATAGATCGCACTGAAGCTTTCTTT. Residues: CASSIDRTEAFF.